This T cell receptor beta chain was observed in a study of tumor T cells in aggressive B-cell lymphoma. Assay used: immunoSEQ multiplex PCR; TCRdb lists only in-frame clones, some missing. In the table there are 3,000 to 3,500 clones, 75% to 90% of which are singletons. The specimen sequenced was tumor tissue. This TCR derives from an adult with diffuse large B cell lymphoma.

In DNA form, the CDR3 reads TGTGCCAGCAGCGCAGGACTAGGTGCGCATGAGCAGTTCTTC. Translated, it gives CASSAGLGAHEQFF. The chain combines TRBV9 with TRBJ2-1; 7 bases line up with TRBD2. The junction had 8 bases not matched to a gene; V was cut back by 3 bases and J by 8 bases. The CDR3 runs to 14 residues. CDR1 and CDR2 (germline): SGDLS, YYNGEE.